This passage covers 9 T cell receptor beta chains from one sample sequenced in a study of T cell responses to AZD1222 COVID-19 vaccine. Sequencing used immunoSEQ multiplex PCR; TCRdb keeps in-frame clones, though not all of them. The sample includes approximately 100,000 clones, roughly 90% of them seen just once. Specimen: peripheral blood, collected on day 0 of AZD1222 vaccination. The receptors shown here come from an adult in good health.

The chain has TRBV28 and TRBJ1-2, with a possible D match to TRBD1 (5 bases). Germline-derived CDR1 and CDR2 are MDHEN and SYDVKM. V was clipped by 4 bases and J by 5 bases, with 11 bases between them. The CDR3 totals 13 residues. The CDR3 loop reads CASSSTEEYGYTF. For the CDR3, the DNA is TGTGCCAGCAGTTCGACAGAAGAGTATGGCTACACCTTC.

The V gene is TRBV11-2, the J gene TRBJ2-7; 10 nucleotides match TRBD2. In germline, CDR1 is SGHAT, CDR2 FQNNGV. The CDR3 sequence is 14 residues long. V trimming: 5 bases; J trimming: 4 bases; junction bases outside the gene matches: 5. The CDR3 loop is CASSQAGGLYEQYF. The CDR3 DNA follows: TGTGCCAGCAGCCAAGCGGGAGGGCTTTACGAGCAGTACTTC. Filled out from reference TRBV11-2 and TRBJ2-7, the complete variable domain reads EAGVAQSPRYKIIEKRQSVAFWCNPISGHATLYWYQQILGQGPKLLIQFQNNGVVDDSQLPKDRFSAERLKGVDSTLKIQPAKLEDSAVYLCASSQAGGLYEQYFGPGTRLTVT.

This clone occurred many times. The rearrangement uses TRBV2 and TRBJ1-5; D not resolved. The CDR3 has 12 amino acids. Between the trimmed V and J ends, which lost 3 bases and 7 bases, there was a span of 7 bases. CDR1 is SNHLY, CDR2 FYNNEI, per germline. The CDR3 reads CASSEPNQPQHF. CDR3 nucleotide sequence: TGTGCCAGCAGTGAGCCAAACCAGCCCCAGCATTTT.

The V call is TRBV7-9, the J call TRBJ1-2; tentatively, D is TRBD1 (5 bases). Per the germline V gene, CDR1 is SEHNR and CDR2 is FQNEAQ (reference sequence). Trimming removed 5 bases at V and 7 bases at J, with 14 bases between. The length of the CDR3 is 13 residues. The CDR3 nucleotides are TGTGCCAGCAGCCTGGACGAGGGACGTGGCTACACCTTC. It specifies CASSLDEGRGYTF.

The chain joins TRBV28 to TRBJ2-3; 8 bases line up with TRBD2. The CDR3 is 15 residues long. V shed 3 bases, J shed 0 bases, and the junction held 2 bases outside the gene matches. The germline V gene encodes CDR1 MDHEN and CDR2 SYDVKM. The CDR3, as DNA: TGTGCCAGCAGTTTGCGGGGGGTTAGCACAGATACGCAGTATTTT. This gives the protein CASSLRGVSTDTQYF.

This chain joins TRBV24-1 and TRBJ2-3; 11 positions agree with TRBD2. Germline values: CDR1 KGHDR, CDR2 SFDVKD. The CDR3 sequence is 16 residues long. V was clipped by 4 bases and J by 6 bases; unmatched bases: 8. The CDR3, as DNA: TGTGCCACCAGTGAGGGGCGACTAGCGGGAAGGGATACGCAGTATTTT. Translating it yields CATSEGRLAGRDTQYF.

The chain carries TRBV7-9 and TRBJ1-5; TRBD1 agrees at 7 bases. The CDR3 runs to 16 residues. With V trimmed by 2 bases and J by 3 bases, 7 bases remained unmatched. Germline CDR1 SEHNR, CDR2 FQNEAQ (reference sequence). CDR3 nucleotide sequence: TGTGCCAGCAGCTTACACCAGGGGGTCCACAATCAGCCCCAGCATTTT. Its translation: CASSLHQGVHNQPQHF.

The V call is TRBV12-3 or TRBV12-4, the J call TRBJ1-2; D might be TRBD1 (5 bases). Trimming left V 1 base short and J 8 bases short, with 11 bases between. This CDR3 is built from 13 residues. The CDR3 sequence: CASSLEGSKGYTF. CDR3 nucleotides: TGTGCCAGCAGTTTAGAGGGGAGTAAGGGCTACACCTTC.

V and J are TRBV13 and TRBJ2-1; 8 positions agree with TRBD2. From germline, CDR1 is PRHDT and CDR2 FYEKMQ (reference sequence). Trimming at V came to 3 bases and at J to 6 bases, leaving 7 bases not matched to a gene. This CDR3 has 15 amino acids. DNA of the CDR3: TGTGCCAGCAGCTTTATTGGACTAGCTGTCAATGAGCAGTTCTTC. Protein: CASSFIGLAVNEQFF.